This TCR beta chain was obtained from a study of identical twins. Whole-study findings and limits: High-abundance cord blood beta clonotypes had fewer insertions; memory repertoires showed none. Findings depended on cross-sectional statistics rather than tracking the same donors.

Every one of the donors was a healthy Caucasian. After template switching added a universal primer site, the resulting cDNA carried unique molecular identifiers. TCRdb reprocessed the 5' RACE reads via MiXCR and lists one record per CDR3 protein. The repertoire has 500,000 to 650,000 distinct CDR3 sequences, more than 20% of them found once; the top ten carry around 0.47%. Germline V gene data show CDR1 as SGHAT and CDR2 as FQDESV (reference sequence). Trimming at V came to 5 bases and at J to 7 bases, leaving 5 bases not matched to a gene. CDR3 size: 14 residues. This clonotype was observed a handful of times. Its specificity is unknown. This sample also appeared in a second study, on yellow fever vaccine responses in identical twins.

The chain couples TRBV11-1 to TRBJ2-1; TRBD2 aligns across 10 bases. Sequenced input: CD4+ T cells sorted from blood. The receptor comes from a woman between 18 and 29 years old in good health. Here the CDR3 DNA reads TGTGCCAGCAGCCTGCAGGGACTAGCGAATGAGCAGTTCTTC. It encodes CASSLQGLANEQFF.